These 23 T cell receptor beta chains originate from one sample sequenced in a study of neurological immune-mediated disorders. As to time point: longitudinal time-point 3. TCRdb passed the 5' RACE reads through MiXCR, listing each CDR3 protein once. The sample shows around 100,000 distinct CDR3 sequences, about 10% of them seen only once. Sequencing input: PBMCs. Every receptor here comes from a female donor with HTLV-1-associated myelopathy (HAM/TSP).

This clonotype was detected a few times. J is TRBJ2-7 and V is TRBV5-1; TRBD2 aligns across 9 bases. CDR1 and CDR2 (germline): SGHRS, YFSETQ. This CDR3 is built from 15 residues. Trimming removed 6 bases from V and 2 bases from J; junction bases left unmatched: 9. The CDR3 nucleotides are TGCGCCAGCACCTCCGGACTAGCGTTGGCCTACGAGCAGTACTTC. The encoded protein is CASTSGLALAYEQYF.

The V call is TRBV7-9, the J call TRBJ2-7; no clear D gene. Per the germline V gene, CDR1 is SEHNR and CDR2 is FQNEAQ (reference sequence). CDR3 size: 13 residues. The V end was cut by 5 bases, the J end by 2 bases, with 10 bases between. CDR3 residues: CASSLTSTYEQYF. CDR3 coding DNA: TGTGCCAGCAGCCTCACCAGTACCTACGAGCAGTACTTC. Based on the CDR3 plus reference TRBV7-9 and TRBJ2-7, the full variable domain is DTGVSQNPRHKITKRGQNVTFRCDPISEHNRLYWYRQTLGQGPEFLTYFQNEAQLEKSRLLSDRFSAERPKGSFSTLEIQRTEQGDSAMYLCASSLTSTYEQYFGPGTRLTVT.

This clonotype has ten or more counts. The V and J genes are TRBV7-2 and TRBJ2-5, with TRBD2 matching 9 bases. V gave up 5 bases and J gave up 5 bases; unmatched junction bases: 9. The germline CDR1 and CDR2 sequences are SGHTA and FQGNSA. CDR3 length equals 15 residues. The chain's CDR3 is CASSNRRGGEETQYF. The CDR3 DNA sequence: TGTGCCAGCAGCAATCGGCGGGGGGGCGAGGAGACCCAGTACTTC.

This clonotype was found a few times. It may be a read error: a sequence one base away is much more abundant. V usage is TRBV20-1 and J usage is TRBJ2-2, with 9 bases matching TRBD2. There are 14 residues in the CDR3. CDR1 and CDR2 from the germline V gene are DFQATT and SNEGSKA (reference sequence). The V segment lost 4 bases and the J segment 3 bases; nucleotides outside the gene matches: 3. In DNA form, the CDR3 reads TGCAGTGCTAAACTAGCGGGCCACACCGGGGAGCTGTTTTTT. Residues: CSAKLAGHTGELFF.

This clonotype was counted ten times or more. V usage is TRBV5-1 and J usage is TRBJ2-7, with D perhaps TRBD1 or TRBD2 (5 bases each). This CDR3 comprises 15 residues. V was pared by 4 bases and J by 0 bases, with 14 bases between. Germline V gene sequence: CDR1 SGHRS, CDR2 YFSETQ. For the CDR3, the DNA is TGCGCCAGCAGCGGACCGGGACGAGACTCCTACGAGCAGTACTTC. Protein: CASSGPGRDSYEQYF.

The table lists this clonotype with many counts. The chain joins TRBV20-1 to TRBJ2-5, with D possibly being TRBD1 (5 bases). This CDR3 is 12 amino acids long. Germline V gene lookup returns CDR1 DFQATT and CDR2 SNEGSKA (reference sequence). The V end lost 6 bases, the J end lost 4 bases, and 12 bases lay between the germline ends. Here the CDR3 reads CSAQGLLETQYF. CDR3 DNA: TGCAGTGCCCAGGGCTTGTTAGAGACCCAGTACTTC.

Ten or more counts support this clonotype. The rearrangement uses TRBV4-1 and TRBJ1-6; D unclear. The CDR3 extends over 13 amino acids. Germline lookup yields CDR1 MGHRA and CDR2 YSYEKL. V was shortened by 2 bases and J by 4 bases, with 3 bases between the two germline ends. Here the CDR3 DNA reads TGCGCCAGCAGCCAACAGTATAATTCACCCCTCCACTTT. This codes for CASSQQYNSPLHF.

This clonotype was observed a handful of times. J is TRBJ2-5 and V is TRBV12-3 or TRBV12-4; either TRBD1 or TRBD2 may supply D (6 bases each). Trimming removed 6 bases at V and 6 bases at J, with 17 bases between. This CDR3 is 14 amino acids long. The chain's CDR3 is CASRRRGVGQTQYF. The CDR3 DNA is TGTGCCAGCAGGCGGAGGGGGGTGGGACAGACCCAGTACTTC.

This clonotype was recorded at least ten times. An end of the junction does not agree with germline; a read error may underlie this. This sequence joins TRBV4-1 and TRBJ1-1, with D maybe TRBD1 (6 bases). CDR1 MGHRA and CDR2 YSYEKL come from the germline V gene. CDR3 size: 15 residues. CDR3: CASSDALSRGDSRLF. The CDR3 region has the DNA TGCGCCAGCAGCGACGCCTTAAGCAGGGGCGACTCCCGGCTCTTT.

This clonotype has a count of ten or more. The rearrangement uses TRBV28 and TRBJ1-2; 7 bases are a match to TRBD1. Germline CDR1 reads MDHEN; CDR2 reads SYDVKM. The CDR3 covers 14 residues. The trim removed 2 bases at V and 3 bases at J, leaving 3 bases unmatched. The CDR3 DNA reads TGTGCCAGCAGTTTACATACAGGGGACTATGGCTACACCTTC. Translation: CASSLHTGDYGYTF.

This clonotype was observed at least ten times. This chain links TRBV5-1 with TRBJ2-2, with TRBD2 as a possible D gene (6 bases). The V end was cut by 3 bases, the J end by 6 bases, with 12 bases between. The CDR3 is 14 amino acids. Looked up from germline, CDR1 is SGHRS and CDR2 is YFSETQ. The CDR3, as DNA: TGCGCCAGCAGCTCCGATGGAGGGCCCGGGGAGCTGTTTTTT. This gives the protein CASSSDGGPGELFF.

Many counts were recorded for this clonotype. The CDR3 spells CSAGAPGQGGPEQFF. Written as DNA, the CDR3 is TGCAGTGCTGGGGCCCCGGGACAGGGAGGACCTGAGCAGTTCTTC. The V call is TRBV20-1, the J call TRBJ2-1, with 9 bases fitting TRBD1. Germline CDR1 and CDR2: DFQATT and SNEGSKA (reference sequence). J lost 9 bases, V lost 5 bases, and 14 bases had no gene match. The CDR3 is made up of 15 amino acids.

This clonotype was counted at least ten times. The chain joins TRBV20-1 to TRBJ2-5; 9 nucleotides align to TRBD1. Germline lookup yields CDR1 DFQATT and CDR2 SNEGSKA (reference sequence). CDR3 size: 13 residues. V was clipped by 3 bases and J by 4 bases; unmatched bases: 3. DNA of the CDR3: TGCAGTGCTAGTACAGGGGGCGGAGAGACCCAGTACTTC. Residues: CSASTGGGETQYF.

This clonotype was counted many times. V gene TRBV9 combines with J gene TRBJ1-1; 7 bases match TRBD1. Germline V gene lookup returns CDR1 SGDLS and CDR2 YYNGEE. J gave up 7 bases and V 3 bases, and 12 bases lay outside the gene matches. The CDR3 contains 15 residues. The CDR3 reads CASSEQGGRIREAFF. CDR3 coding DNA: TGTGCCAGCAGCGAACAAGGGGGCCGGATACGTGAAGCTTTCTTT. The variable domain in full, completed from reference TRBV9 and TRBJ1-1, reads DSGVTQTPKHLITATGQRVTLRCSPRSGDLSVYWYQQSLDQGLQFLIQYYNGEERAKGNILERFSAQQFPDLHSELNLSSLELGDSALYFCASSEQGGRIREAFFGQGTRLTVV.

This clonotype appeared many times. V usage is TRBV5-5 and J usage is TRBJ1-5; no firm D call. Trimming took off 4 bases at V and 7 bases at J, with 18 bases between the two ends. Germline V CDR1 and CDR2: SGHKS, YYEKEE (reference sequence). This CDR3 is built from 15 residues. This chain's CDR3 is CASSPGPQRAQPQHF. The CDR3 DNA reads TGTGCCAGCAGCCCCGGGCCCCAGCGGGCGCAGCCCCAGCATTTT.

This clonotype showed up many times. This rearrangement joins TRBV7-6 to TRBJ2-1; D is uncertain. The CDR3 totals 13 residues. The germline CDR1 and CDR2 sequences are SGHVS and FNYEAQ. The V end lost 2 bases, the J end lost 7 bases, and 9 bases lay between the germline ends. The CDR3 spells CASSLWGGNEQFF. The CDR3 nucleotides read TGTGCCAGCAGCTTATGGGGTGGGAATGAGCAGTTCTTC.

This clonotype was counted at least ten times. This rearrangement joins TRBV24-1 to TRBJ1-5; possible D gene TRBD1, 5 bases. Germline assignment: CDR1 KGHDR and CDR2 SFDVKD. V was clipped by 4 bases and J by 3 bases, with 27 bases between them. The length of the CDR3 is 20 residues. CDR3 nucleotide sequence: TGTGCCACCAGTGACCCTCGGGACCCCCCGCTTGGGGGGTTCAATCAGCCCCAGCATTTT. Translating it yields CATSDPRDPPLGGFNQPQHF.

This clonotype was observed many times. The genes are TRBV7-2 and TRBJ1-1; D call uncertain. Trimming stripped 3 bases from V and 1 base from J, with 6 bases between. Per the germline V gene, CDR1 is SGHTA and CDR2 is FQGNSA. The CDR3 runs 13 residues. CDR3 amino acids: CASSFGENTEAFF. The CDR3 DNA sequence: TGTGCCAGCAGCTTTGGCGAGAACACTGAAGCTTTCTTT.

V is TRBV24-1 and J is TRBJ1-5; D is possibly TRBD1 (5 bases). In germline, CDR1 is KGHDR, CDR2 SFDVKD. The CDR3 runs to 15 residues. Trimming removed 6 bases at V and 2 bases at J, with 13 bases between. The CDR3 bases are TGTGCCACCAGTTCCCGAGGGGTTGGCAATCAGCCCCAGCATTTT. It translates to CATSSRGVGNQPQHF.

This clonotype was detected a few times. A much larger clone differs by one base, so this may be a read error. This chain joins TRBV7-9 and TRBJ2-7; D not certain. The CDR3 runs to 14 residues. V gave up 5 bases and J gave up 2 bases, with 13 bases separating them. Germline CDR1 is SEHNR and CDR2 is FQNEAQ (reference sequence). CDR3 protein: CASSVRSEAYEQYF. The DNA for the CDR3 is TGTGCCAGCAGCGTTAGGAGTGAGGCCTACGAGCAGTACTTC.

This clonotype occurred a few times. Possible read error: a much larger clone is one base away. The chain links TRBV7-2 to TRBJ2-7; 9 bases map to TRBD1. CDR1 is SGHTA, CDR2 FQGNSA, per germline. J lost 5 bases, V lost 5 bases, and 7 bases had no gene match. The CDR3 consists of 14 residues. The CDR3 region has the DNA TGTGCCAGCAGCGGACAGGGGCGAGTCGACGAGCAGTACTTC. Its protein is CASSGQGRVDEQYF.

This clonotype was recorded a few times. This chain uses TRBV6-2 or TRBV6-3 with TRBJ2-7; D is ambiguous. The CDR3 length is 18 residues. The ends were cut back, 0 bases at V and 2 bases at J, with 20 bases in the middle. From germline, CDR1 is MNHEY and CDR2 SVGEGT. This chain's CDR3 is CASSYSWFRNSITYEQYF. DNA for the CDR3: TGTGCCAGCAGTTACTCCTGGTTTCGGAACAGCATCACCTACGAGCAGTACTTC.

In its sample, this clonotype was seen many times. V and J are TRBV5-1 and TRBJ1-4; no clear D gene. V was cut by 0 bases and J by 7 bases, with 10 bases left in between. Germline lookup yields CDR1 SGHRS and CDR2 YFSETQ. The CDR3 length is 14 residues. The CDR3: CASSLEPGTEKLFF. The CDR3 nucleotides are TGCGCCAGCAGCTTGGAACCCGGAACTGAAAAACTGTTTTTT.